A selection of T cell receptor beta chains follows, all from one sample in a study of read filtering for tumor transcriptome and immune sequencing. TCRdb recomputed calls from the reads with MiXCR, one row per CDR3 protein. Of over 90,000 distinct CDR3 sequences listed, 20% to 25% are singletons. The sequenced material came from a population of CD138-negative cells sorted from bone marrow. Source of these receptors: a donor at least 40 years old with multiple myeloma. Both conserved end residues are part of each CDR3. D genes are given only for firm matches. Only some rows state a clone size, as once, few, many or a class for expanded clones.

j_call,d_call,v_call,clone_size,cdr3_nt,cdr3_aa
TRBJ1-4,.,TRBV30,.,TGTGCCTGGAGTGTTCTCAGCGGCGGTCGTGAAAAACTGTTTTTT,CAWSVLSGGREKLFF
TRBJ2-7,.,TRBV5-1,.,TGCGCCAGCAGCCCTCCCAGCTCCTACGAGCAGTACTTC,CASSPPSSYEQYF
TRBJ2-1,.,TRBV28,many,TGTGCCAGCAGGGTGGCAAACGAGCAGTTCTTC,CASRVANEQFF
TRBJ1-6,.,TRBV11-2,many,TGTGCCAGCAGCCGGACCTTCTCCTATAATTCACCCCTCCACTTT,CASSRTFSYNSPLHF
TRBJ2-4,TRBD1,TRBV18,many,TGTGCCAGCTCACCACGGACAGGGTGGCAAAACATTCAGTACTTC,CASSPRTGWQNIQYF
TRBJ2-3,.,TRBV5-1,many,TGCGCCAGCAGGATGGACAACACAGATACGCAGTATTTT,CASRMDNTDTQYF
TRBJ2-7,TRBD2,TRBV4-2,many,TGTGCCAGCAGCGCGGGACTAGCGGGGGGGCCGGTCGAGCAGTACTTC,CASSAGLAGGPVEQYF
TRBJ1-1,TRBD1,TRBV12-3/TRBV12-4,few,TGTGCCAGCGGACCACCGGGACAGGGAGCGAACACTGAAGCTTTCTTT,CASGPPGQGANTEAFF
TRBJ2-6,.,TRBV5-1,many,TGTGCCAGCAGTCCGGGGAGCTCTGGGGCCAACGTCCTGACTTTC,CASSPGSSGANVLTF
TRBJ2-6,.,TRBV19,many,TGTGCCAGTAGTATCGGGCAGGGACGGGCCAACGTCCTGACTTTC,CASSIGQGRANVLTF
TRBJ2-1,TRBD1,TRBV20-1,many,TGCAGTGCTAGCACCATCGGGCGACAGGGGGCGAATGAGCAGTTCTTC,CSASTIGRQGANEQFF
TRBJ1-2,TRBD1,TRBV2,many,TGTGCCAGCAGCTACACGGGACAGGCAACGGCTGGCTACACCTTC,CASSYTGQATAGYTF
TRBJ2-7,.,TRBV28,.,TGTGCCAGCAGTGCATCCTCTACAGGGAGCTCCTACGAGCAGTACTTC,CASSASSTGSSYEQYF
TRBJ2-7,.,TRBV28,many,TGTGCCAGCAGGGAAACAGGCGAGCAGTACTTC,CASRETGEQYF
TRBJ1-1,TRBD1,TRBV5-1,.,TGCGCCAGCAGCCCAGGACAGGGGAGCGCTTTCTTT,CASSPGQGSAFF
TRBJ2-5,.,TRBV7-9,many,TGTGCCAGCAGCTTAGCCGGCAGGGGAGAGACCCAGTACTTC,CASSLAGRGETQYF
TRBJ1-1,TRBD1,TRBV29-1,many,TGCAGCGTATCCCCGGGACAGGGGATCTCTGAAGCTTTCTTT,CSVSPGQGISEAFF
TRBJ2-6,.,TRBV29-1,many,TGCAGCGTTGGACCCTCTGGGGCCAACGTCCTGACTTTC,CSVGPSGANVLTF
TRBJ2-3,.,TRBV2,.,TGTGCCAGCAGTGTCCGAGATACGCAGTATTTT,CASSVRDTQYF
TRBJ2-1,TRBD1,TRBV20-1,many,TGCAGTGCAGAACAGGGGGGACCCTACAATGAGCAGTTCTTC,CSAEQGGPYNEQFF
TRBJ2-5,.,TRBV5-6,.,TGTGCCAGTAGATCTGCCCGGCAGGGCAGGGAGACCCAGTACTTC,CASRSARQGRETQYF
TRBJ1-1,.,TRBV9,.,TGTGCCAGCAGTCCGGGTCCCCCTCTGGGAGCTTTCTTT,CASSPGPPLGAFF
TRBJ2-2,.,TRBV24-1,many,TGTGCCACCAGAGCAAACTTAGCGAACACCGGGGAGCTGTTTTTT,CATRANLANTGELFF
TRBJ2-2,.,TRBV15,many,TGTGCCACCACCCCTTTTCGGGGGCGACTAGCCGGGGAGCTGTTTTTT,CATTPFRGRLAGELFF
TRBJ1-2,TRBD1,TRBV19,.,TGTGCCAGTAGCTCACAGGGGAACTATGGCTACACCTTC,CASSSQGNYGYTF
TRBJ2-5,.,TRBV20-1,many,TGCAGTGCCCCGCCCGGGGGAGAGACCCAGTACTTC,CSAPPGGETQYF
TRBJ2-3,TRBD2,TRBV7-3,many,TGTGCCAGCAGCTTGAGCGGGGGACCCACAGATACGCAGTATTTT,CASSLSGGPTDTQYF
TRBJ2-7,TRBD1,TRBV5-6,many,TGTGCCAGCAGCTTATCCGGGACAGCTTACTACGAGCAGTACTTC,CASSLSGTAYYEQYF